A selection of T cell receptor beta chains follows, all from one sample in a study of blood T cell repertoires in COVID-19. TCRdb's table, derived via immunoSEQ multiplex PCR, lists solely in-frame clones and lacks some. Of a few hundred thousand clones listed, 88% are singletons. Source material: peripheral blood. These receptors all stem from a woman in her twenties or thirties with COVID-19, enrolled during active disease. Both conserved end residues are part of each CDR3. A D gene is named only where the DNA matches it firmly. Size is omitted from some rows. Given values are once, few, many or a class for expanded clones.

>TRBJ1-1|.|TRBV2|.
CASSELVRAARRNTEAFF
TGTGCCAGCAGTGAACTCGTGAGGGCAGCCCGACGTAACACTGAAGCTTTCTTT
>TRBJ2-2|TRBD2|TRBV4-1|few
CASSRRAGGSNTGELFF
TGCGCCAGCAGCCGCCGGGCGGGGGGCTCGAACACCGGGGAGCTGTTTTTT
>TRBJ1-1|.|TRBV9|once
CASSATGLDTEAFF
TGTGCCAGCAGCGCAACAGGGTTAGACACTGAAGCTTTCTTT
>TRBJ2-5|.|TRBV6-2/TRBV6-3|.
CASSYTASRGETQYF
TGTGCCAGCAGTTATACCGCTAGCCGCGGAGAGACCCAGTACTTC
>TRBJ2-7|TRBD2|TRBV7-9|.
CASSPSGGPSYEQYF
TGTGCCAGCAGCCCGAGCGGGGGGCCATCCTACGAGCAGTACTTC
>TRBJ1-2|.|TRBV11-2|.
CASSPGQNYGYTF
TGTGCCAGCAGCCCAGGACAGAACTATGGCTACACCTTC
>TRBJ2-5|TRBD2|TRBV2|few
CASRQWGLAGYETQYF
TGTGCCAGCAGACAATGGGGACTAGCGGGGTACGAGACCCAGTACTTC
>TRBJ1-3|.|TRBV4-3|.
CASSQVPRGGGNTIYF
TGCGCCAGCAGCCAAGTTCCGAGGGGAGGTGGAAACACCATATATTTT
>TRBJ1-2|.|TRBV6-2/TRBV6-3|.
CASSADSLYYGYTF
TGTGCCAGCAGCGCGGACAGCCTCTACTATGGCTACACCTTC
>TRBJ2-3|TRBD2|TRBV2|.
CASRGPGLAGLDTQYF
TGTGCCAGCAGGGGACCGGGACTAGCGGGCTTAGATACGCAGTATTTT
>TRBJ2-4|TRBD1|TRBV2|.
CAILGQTTAKNIQYF
TGTGCCATTCTGGGACAGACCACTGCCAAAAACATTCAGTACTTC
>TRBJ1-2|.|TRBV4-3|.
CASSQSPEGGASSYTF
TGCGCCAGCAGCCAATCACCTGAGGGGGGGGCTAGTAGCTACACCTTC
>TRBJ2-5|TRBD2|TRBV6-5|.
CASSYRLAGVQETQYF
TGTGCCAGCAGTTACCGACTAGCGGGGGTACAAGAGACCCAGTACTTC
>TRBJ2-3|TRBD1|TRBV18|.
CASSPSRGQGDTDTQYF
TGTGCCAGCTCACCCTCGAGGGGACAGGGCGACACAGATACGCAGTATTTT
>TRBJ1-6|.|TRBV19|.
CASSINGDRSPLHF
TGTGCCAGTAGTATAAACGGTGACAGATCACCCCTCCACTTT
>TRBJ2-5|.|TRBV7-2|.
CASSQSSGRETQYF
TGTGCCAGCAGCCAATCGTCGGGTCGAGAGACCCAGTACTTC
>TRBJ1-5|.|TRBV2|.
CASSGSRDINQPQHF
TGTGCCAGCAGTGGCAGCCGGGACATCAATCAGCCCCAGCATTTT
>TRBJ2-1|TRBD2|TRBV3-1/TRBV3-2|.
CASSQDASGSNEQFF
TGTGCCAGCAGCCAAGATGCTAGCGGGAGTAATGAGCAGTTCTTC
>TRBJ1-2|.|TRBV25-1|.
CASSLAGVRSYTF
TGTGCCAGCAGCCTAGCCGGGGTCCGGAGCTACACCTTC
>TRBJ1-2|.|TRBV12-3/TRBV12-4|.
CASSRGGAGYTF
TGTGCCAGCAGTCGGGGCGGGGCTGGCTACACCTTC
>TRBJ2-7|.|TRBV18|.
CASSPKGARGFREQYF
TGTGCCAGCTCACCAAAAGGTGCCAGGGGATTCCGCGAGCAGTACTTC
>TRBJ2-1|TRBD2|TRBV4-1|.
CASSQVLRLAGGPNEQFF
TGCGCCAGCAGCCAAGTTCTGAGGCTAGCGGGGGGGCCTAATGAGCAGTTCTTC
>TRBJ1-5|.|TRBV29-1|.
CSVEEGAGQPQHF
TGCAGCGTTGAAGAGGGGGCCGGGCAGCCCCAGCATTTT
>TRBJ2-7|TRBD2|TRBV7-2|.
CASSLRGGGVYEQYF
TGTGCCAGCAGCTTACGGGGCGGGGGAGTCTACGAGCAGTACTTC
>TRBJ2-1|.|TRBV7-8|.
CASSRPYNEQFF
TGTGCCAGCAGCCGCCCGTACAATGAGCAGTTCTTC
>TRBJ2-4|.|TRBV21-1|once
CASSKWNSYARVKNIQYF
TGTGCCAGCAGCAAATGGAACAGTTATGCCCGAGTCAAAAACATTCAGTACTTC
>TRBJ2-7|TRBD1|TRBV6-5|.
CASSYAPGGSYEQYF
TGTGCCAGCAGTTACGCCCCAGGGGGCTCCTACGAGCAGTACTTC
>TRBJ1-5|.|TRBV9|.
CASSEGPNQPQHF
TGTGCCAGCAGCGAGGGGCCGAATCAGCCCCAGCATTTT
>TRBJ2-2|TRBD2|TRBV19|once
CASGTGGNTGELFF
TGTGCCAGTGGAACGGGGGGGAACACCGGGGAGCTGTTTTTT
>TRBJ2-1|.|TRBV7-9|.
CASSPSGNNEQFF
TGTGCCAGCAGCCCCTCGGGGAACAATGAGCAGTTCTTC
>TRBJ2-6|.|TRBV29-1|once
CSVGGRSSGANVLTF
TGCAGCGTTGGGGGGCGCTCCTCTGGGGCCAACGTCCTGACTTTC
>TRBJ2-7|TRBD2|TRBV5-4|.
CASSLGGSGGVSYEQYF
TGTGCCAGCAGCTTGGGAGGTAGCGGGGGGGTTTCCTACGAGCAGTACTTC